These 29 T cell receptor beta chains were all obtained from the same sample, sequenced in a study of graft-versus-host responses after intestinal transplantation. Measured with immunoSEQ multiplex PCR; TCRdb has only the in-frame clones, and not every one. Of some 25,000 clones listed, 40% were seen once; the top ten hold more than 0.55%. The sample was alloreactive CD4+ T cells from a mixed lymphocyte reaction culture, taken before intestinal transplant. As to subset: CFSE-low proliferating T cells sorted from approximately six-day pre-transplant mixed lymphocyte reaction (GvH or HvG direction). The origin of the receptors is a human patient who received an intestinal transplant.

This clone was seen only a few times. For the CDR3, the DNA is TGTGCCAGCAGCACAGGACTAGCGGGAGTAAGAGATACGCAGTATTTT. Translated, it gives CASSTGLAGVRDTQYF. The genes are TRBV5-4 and TRBJ2-3; TRBD2 matches 13 bases. The junction had 7 bases not matched to a gene; V was cut back by 4 bases and J by 5 bases. CDR1 is SGHNT, CDR2 YYREEE, per germline (reference sequence). The CDR3 is 16 residues long.

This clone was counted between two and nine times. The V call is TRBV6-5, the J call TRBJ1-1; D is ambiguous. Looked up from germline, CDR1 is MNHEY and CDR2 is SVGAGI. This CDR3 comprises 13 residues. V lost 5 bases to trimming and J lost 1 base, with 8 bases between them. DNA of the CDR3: TGTGCCAGCAGTGTAATTTGGAACACTGAAGCTTTCTTT. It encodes CASSVIWNTEAFF.

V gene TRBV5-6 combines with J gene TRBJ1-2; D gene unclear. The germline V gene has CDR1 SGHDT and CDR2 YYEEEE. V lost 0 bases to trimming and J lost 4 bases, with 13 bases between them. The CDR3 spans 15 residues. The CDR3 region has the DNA TGTGCCAGCAGCTTGGTGCCAGCTAGTCCCTATGGCTACACCTTC. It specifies CASSLVPASPYGYTF.

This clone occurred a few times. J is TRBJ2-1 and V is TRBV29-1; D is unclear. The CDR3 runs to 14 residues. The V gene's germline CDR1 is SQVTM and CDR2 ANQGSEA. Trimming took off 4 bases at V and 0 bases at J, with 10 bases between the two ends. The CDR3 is CSVVASPSYNEQFF. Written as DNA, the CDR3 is TGCAGCGTTGTAGCCTCACCCTCCTACAATGAGCAGTTCTTC.

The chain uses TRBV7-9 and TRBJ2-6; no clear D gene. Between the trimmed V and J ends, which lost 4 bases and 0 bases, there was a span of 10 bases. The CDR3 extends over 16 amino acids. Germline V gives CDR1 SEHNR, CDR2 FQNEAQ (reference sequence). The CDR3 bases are TGTGCCAGCAGCTCAAATCTAATCTCTGGGGCCAACGTCCTGACTTTC. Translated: CASSSNLISGANVLTF.

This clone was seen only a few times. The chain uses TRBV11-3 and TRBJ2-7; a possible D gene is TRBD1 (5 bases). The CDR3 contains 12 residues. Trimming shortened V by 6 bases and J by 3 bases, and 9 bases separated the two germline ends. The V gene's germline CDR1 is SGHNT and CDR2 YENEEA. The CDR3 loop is CASSLTGYEQYF. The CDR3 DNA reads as TGTGCCAGCAGTCTTACAGGCTACGAGCAGTACTTC.

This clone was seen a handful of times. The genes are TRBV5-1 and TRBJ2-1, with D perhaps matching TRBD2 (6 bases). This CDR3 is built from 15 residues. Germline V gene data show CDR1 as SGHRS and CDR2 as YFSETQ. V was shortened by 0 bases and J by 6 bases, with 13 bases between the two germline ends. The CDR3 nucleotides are TGCGCCAGCAGCTTGGGCCAGGGACTTGGCAATGAGCAGTTCTTC. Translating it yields CASSLGQGLGNEQFF.

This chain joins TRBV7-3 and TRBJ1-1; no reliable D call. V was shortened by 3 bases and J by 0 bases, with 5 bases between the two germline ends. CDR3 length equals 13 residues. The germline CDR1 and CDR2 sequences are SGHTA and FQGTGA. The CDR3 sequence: CASSFAMNTEAFF. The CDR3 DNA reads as TGTGCCAGCAGCTTTGCTATGAACACTGAAGCTTTCTTT.

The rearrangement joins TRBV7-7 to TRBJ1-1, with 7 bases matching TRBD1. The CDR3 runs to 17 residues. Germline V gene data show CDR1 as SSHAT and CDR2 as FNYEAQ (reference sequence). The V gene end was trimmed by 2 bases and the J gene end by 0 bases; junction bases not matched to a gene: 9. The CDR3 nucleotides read TGTGCCAGCAGCTTATTCCTAACGGACAGGTTGAACACTGAAGCTTTCTTT. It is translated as CASSLFLTDRLNTEAFF.

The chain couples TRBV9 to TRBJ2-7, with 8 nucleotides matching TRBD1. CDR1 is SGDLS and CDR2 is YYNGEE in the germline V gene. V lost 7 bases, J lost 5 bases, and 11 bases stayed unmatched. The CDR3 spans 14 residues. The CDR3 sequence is CASGSRTGWNEQYF. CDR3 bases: TGTGCCAGCGGCTCGCGGACAGGGTGGAACGAGCAGTACTTC.

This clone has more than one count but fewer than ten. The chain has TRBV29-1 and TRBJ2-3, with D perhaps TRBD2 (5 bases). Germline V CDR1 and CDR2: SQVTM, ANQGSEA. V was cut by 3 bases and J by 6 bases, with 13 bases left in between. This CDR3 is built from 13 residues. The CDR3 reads CSVETRVGDTQYF. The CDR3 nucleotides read TGCAGCGTTGAGACGAGGGTCGGGGATACGCAGTATTTT.

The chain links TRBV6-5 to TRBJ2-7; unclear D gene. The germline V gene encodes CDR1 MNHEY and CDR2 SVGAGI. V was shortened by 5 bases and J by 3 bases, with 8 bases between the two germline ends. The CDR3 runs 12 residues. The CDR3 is CASSPQVYEQYF. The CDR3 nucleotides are TGTGCCAGCAGTCCCCAGGTCTACGAGCAGTACTTC.

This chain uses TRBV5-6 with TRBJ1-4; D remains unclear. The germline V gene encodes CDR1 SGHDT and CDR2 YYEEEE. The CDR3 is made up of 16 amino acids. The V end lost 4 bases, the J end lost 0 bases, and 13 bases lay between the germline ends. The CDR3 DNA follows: TGTGCCAGCAGCCGACTTGGCAGTGCAACTAATGAAAAACTGTTTTTT. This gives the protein CASSRLGSATNEKLFF.

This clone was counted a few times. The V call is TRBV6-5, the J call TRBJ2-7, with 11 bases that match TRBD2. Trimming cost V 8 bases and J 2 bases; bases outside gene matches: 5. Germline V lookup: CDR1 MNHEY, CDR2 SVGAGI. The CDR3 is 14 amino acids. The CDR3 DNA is TGTGCCAGCGGAGGACTAGCGGGCACCTACGAGCAGTACTTC. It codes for CASGGLAGTYEQYF.

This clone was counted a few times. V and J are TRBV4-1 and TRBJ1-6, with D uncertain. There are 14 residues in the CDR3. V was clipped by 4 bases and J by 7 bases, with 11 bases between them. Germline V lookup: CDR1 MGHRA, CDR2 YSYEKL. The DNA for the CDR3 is TGCGCCAGCAGCCTGTTAGGAGGGAATTCACCCCTCCACTTT. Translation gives CASSLLGGNSPLHF.

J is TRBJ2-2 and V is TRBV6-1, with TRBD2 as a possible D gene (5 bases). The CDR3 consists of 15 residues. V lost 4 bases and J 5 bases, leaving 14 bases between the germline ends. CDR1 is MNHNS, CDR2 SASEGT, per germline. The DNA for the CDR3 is TGTGCCAGCAGTGCACAGCCCGGGGATACCGGGGAGCTGTTTTTT. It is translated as CASSAQPGDTGELFF.

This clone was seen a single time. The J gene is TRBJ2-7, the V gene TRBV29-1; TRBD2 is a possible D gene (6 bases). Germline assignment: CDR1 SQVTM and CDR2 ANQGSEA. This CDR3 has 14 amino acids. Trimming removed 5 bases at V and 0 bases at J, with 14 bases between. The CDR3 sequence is CSVKLSGSSYEQYF. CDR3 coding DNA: TGCAGCGTTAAGCTTAGCGGAAGCTCCTACGAGCAGTACTTC.

In nucleotides, the CDR3 is TGTGCCAGCAGTATCCGGACAGGCGAGCAGTACTTC. Translating gives CASSIRTGEQYF. J is TRBJ2-7 and V is TRBV6-5; TRBD1 agrees at 7 bases. Germline V lookup: CDR1 MNHEY, CDR2 SVGAGI. The CDR3 loop spans 12 amino acids. The V and J ends lost 5 bases and 6 bases, in that order; junction bases with no gene match: 4.

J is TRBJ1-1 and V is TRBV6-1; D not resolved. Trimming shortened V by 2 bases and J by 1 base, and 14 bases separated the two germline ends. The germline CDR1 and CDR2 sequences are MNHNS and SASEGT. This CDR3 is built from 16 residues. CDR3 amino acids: CASSEFWFYRNTEAFF. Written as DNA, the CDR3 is TGTGCCAGCAGTGAATTTTGGTTCTATAGGAACACTGAAGCTTTCTTT.

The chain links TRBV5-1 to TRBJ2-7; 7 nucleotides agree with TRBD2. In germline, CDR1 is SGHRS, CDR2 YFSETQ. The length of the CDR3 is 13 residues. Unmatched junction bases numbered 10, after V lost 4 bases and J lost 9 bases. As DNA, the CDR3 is TGCGCCAGCAGCCCACCAGCAGGGAGGGGGCAGTACTTC. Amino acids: CASSPPAGRGQYF.

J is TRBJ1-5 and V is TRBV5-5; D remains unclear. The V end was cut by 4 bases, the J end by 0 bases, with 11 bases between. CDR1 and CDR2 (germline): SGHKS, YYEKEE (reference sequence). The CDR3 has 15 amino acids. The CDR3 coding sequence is TGTGCCAGCAGCCGAAATGACAATAGCAATCAGCCCCAGCATTTT. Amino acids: CASSRNDNSNQPQHF.

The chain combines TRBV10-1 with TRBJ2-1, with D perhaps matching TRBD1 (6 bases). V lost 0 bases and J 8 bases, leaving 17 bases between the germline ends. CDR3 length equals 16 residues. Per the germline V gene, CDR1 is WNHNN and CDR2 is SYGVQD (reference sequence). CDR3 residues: CASSESGAYTGDEQFF. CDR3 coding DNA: TGCGCCAGCAGTGAGTCGGGGGCCTATACCGGGGATGAGCAGTTCTTC.

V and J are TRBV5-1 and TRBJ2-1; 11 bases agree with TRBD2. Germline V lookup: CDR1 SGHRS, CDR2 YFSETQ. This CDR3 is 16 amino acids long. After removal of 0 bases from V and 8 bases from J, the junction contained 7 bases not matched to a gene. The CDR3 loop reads CASSLGAGLAVDEQFF. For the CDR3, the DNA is TGCGCCAGCAGCTTGGGGGCGGGACTAGCGGTGGATGAGCAGTTCTTC.

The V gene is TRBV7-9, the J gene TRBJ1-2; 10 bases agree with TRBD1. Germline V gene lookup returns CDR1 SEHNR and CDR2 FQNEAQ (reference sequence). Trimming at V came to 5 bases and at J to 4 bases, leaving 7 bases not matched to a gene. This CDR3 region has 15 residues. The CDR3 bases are TGTGCCAGCAGCGCCGGGACAGGGGCCGTCTATGGCTACACCTTC. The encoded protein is CASSAGTGAVYGYTF. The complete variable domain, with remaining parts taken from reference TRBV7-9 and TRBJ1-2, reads DTGVSQNPRHKITKRGQNVTFRCDPISEHNRLYWYRQTLGQGPEFLTYFQNEAQLEKSRLLSDRFSAERPKGSFSTLEIQRTEQGDSAMYLCASSAGTGAVYGYTFGSGTRLTVV.

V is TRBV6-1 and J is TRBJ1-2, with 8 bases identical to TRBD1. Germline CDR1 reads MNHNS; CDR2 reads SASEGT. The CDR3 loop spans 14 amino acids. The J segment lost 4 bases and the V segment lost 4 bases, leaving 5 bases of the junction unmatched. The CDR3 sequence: CASSAQGAFYGYTF. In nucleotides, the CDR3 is TGTGCCAGCAGTGCCCAGGGGGCGTTCTATGGCTACACCTTC.

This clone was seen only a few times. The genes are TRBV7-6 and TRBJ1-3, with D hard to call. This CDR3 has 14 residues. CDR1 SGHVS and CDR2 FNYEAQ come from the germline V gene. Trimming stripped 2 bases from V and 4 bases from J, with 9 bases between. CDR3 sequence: CASSLTYRGNTIYF. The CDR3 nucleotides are TGTGCCAGCAGCTTAACGTACAGAGGAAACACCATATATTTT.

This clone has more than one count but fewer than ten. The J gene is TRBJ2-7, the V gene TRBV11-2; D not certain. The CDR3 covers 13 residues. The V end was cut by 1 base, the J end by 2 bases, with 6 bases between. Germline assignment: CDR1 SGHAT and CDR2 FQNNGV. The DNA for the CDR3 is TGTGCCAGCAGCTTAGTGAGCCCCTACGAGCAGTACTTC. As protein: CASSLVSPYEQYF. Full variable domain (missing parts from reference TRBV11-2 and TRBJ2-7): EAGVAQSPRYKIIEKRQSVAFWCNPISGHATLYWYQQILGQGPKLLIQFQNNGVVDDSQLPKDRFSAERLKGVDSTLKIQPAKLEDSAVYLCASSLVSPYEQYFGPGTRLTVT.

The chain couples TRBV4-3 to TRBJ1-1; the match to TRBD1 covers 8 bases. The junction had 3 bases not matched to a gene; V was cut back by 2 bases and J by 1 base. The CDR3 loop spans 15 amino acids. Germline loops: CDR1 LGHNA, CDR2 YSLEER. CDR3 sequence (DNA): TGCGCCAGCAGCCAAAGACAGGGGTGGAACACTGAAGCTTTCTTT. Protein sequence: CASSQRQGWNTEAFF.

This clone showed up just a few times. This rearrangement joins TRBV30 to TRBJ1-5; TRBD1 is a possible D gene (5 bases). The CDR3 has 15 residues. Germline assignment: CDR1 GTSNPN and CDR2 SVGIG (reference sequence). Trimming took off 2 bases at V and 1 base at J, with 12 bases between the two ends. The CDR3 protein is CAWSIGGKSNQPQHF. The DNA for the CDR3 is TGTGCCTGGAGTATCGGGGGGAAGAGCAATCAGCCCCAGCATTTT.